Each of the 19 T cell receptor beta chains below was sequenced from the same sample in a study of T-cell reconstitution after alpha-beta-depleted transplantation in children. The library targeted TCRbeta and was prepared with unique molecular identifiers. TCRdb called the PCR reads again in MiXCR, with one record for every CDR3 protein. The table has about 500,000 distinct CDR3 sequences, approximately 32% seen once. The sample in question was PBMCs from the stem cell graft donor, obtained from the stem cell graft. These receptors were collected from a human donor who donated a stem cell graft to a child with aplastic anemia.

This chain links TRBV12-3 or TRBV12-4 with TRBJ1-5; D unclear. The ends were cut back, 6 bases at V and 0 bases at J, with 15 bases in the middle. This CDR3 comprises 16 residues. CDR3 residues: CASSPQEARSNQPQHF. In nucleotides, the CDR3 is TGTGCCAGCAGCCCCCAAGAGGCGCGTAGCAATCAGCCCCAGCATTTT.

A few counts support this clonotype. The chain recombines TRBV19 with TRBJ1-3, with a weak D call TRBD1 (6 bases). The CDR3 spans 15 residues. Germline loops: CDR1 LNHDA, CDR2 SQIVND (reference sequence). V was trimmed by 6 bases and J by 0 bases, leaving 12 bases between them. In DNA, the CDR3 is TGTGCCAGTAGCCGCGGACAGAACTCTGGAAACACCATATATTTT. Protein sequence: CASSRGQNSGNTIYF.

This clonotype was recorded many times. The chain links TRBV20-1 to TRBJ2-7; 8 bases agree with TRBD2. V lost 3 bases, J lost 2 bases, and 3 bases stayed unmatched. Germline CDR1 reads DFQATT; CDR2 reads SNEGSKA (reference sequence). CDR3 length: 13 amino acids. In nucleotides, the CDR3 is TGCAGTGCTAGCCCAGCGGGGGCCTACGAGCAGTACTTC. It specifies CSASPAGAYEQYF.

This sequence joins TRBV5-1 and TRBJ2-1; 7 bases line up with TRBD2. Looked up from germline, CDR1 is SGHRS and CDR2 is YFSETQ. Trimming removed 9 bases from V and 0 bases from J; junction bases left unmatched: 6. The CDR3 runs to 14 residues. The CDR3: CATRRTSSYNEQFF. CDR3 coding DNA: TGCGCCACCCGAAGGACTAGCTCCTACAATGAGCAGTTCTTC. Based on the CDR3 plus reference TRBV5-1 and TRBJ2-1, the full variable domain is KAGVTQTPRYLIKTRGQQVTLSCSPISGHRSVSWYQQTPGQGLQFLFEYFSETQRNKGNFPGRFSGRQFSNSRSEMNVSTLELGDSALYLCATRRTSSYNEQFFGPGTRLTVL.

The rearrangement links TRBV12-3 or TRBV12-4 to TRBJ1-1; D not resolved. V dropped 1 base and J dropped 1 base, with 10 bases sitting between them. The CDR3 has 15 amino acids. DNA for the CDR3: TGTGCCAGCAGTTTAGAACGACAAAGGAACACTGAAGCTTTCTTT. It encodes CASSLERQRNTEAFF.

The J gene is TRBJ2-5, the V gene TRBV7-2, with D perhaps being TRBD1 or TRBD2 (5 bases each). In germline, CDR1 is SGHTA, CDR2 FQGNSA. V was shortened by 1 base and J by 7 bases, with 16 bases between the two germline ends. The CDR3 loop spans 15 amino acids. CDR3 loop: CASSLEGLARGTQYF. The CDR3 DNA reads TGTGCCAGCAGCTTAGAAGGGCTAGCTAGGGGGACCCAGTACTTC. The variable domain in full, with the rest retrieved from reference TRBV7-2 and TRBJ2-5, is GAGVSQSPSNKVTEKGKDVELRCDPISGHTALYWYRQSLGQGLEFLIYFQGNSAPDKSGLPSDRFSAERTGGSVSTLTIQRTQQEDSAVYLCASSLEGLARGTQYFGPGTRLLVL.

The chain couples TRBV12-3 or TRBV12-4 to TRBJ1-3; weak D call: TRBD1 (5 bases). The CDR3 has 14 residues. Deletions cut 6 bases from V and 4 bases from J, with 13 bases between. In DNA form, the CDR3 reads TGTGCCAGCAGATCAGGGACTGAGGGAAACACCATATATTTT. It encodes CASRSGTEGNTIYF.

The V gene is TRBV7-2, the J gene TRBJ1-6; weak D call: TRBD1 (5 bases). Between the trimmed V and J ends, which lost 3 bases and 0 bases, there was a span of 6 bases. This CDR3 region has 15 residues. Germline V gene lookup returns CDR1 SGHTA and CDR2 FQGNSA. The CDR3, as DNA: TGTGCCAGCAGCTTTGACAGCTCCTATAATTCACCCCTCCACTTT. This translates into CASSFDSSYNSPLHF.

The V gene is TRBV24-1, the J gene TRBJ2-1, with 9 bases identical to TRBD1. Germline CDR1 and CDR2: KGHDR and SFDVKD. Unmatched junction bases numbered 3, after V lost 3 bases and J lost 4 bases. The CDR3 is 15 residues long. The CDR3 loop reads CATSDPGTGYNEQFF. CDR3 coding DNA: TGTGCCACCAGTGATCCCGGGACAGGGTACAATGAGCAGTTCTTC.

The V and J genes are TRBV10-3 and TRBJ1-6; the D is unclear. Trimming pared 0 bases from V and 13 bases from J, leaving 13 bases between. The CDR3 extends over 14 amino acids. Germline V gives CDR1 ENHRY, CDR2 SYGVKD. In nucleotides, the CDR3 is TGTGCCATCAGTGAGTCGGGTCAGCCTTCGCCCCTCCACTTT. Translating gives CAISESGQPSPLHF.

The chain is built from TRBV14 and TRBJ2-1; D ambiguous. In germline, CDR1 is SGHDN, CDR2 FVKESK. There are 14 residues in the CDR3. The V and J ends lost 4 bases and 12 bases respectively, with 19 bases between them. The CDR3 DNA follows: TGTGCCAGCAGCCCTGGGATTCCCGGGTCAGGGCAGTTCTTC. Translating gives CASSPGIPGSGQFF.

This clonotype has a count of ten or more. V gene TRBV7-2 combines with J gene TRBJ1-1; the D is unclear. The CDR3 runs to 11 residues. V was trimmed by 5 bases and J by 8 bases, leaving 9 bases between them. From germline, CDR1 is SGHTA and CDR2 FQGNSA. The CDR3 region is CASSLTGEAFF. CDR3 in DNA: TGTGCCAGCAGCCTTACGGGGGAAGCTTTCTTT. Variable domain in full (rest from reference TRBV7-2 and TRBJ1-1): GAGVSQSPSNKVTEKGKDVELRCDPISGHTALYWYRQSLGQGLEFLIYFQGNSAPDKSGLPSDRFSAERTGGSVSTLTIQRTQQEDSAVYLCASSLTGEAFFGQGTRLTVV.

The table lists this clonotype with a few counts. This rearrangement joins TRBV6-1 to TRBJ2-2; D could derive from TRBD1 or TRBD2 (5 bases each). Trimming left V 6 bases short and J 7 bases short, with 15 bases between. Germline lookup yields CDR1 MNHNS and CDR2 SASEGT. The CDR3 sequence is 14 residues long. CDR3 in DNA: TGTGCCAGCAGCTCGGGACCCGGGGTCGGGGAGCTGTTTTTT. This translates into CASSSGPGVGELFF.

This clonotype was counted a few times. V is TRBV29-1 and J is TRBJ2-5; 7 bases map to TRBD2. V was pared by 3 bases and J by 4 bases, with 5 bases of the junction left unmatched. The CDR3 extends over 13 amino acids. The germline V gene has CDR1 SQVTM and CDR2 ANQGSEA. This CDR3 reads CSVETSPLETQYF. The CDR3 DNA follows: TGCAGCGTTGAGACTAGCCCACTAGAGACCCAGTACTTC.

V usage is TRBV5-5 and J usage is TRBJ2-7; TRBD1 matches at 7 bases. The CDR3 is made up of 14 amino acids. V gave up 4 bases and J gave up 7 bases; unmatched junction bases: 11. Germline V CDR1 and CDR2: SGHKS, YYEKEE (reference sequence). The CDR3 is CASSAFRQGGEQYV. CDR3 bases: TGTGCCAGCAGCGCTTTCCGACAGGGCGGGGAGCAGTACGTC.

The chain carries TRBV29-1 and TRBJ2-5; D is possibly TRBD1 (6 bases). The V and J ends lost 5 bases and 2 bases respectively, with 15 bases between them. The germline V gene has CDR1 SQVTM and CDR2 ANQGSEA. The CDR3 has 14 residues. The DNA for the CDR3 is TGCAGCGTTCGAGGGGGAACAGGGCAAGAGACCCAGTACTTC. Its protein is CSVRGGTGQETQYF.

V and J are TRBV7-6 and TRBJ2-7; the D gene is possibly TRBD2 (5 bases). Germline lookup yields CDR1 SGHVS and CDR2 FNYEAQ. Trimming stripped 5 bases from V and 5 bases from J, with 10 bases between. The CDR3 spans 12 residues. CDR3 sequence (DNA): TGTGCCAGCAGCCCCCTGGAGGACGAGCAGTACTTC. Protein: CASSPLEDEQYF. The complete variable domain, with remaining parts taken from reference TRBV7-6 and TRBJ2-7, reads GAGVSQSPRYKVTKRGQDVALRCDPISGHVSLYWYRQALGQGPEFLTYFNYEAQQDKSGLPNDRFSAERPEGSISTLTIQRTEQRDSAMYRCASSPLEDEQYFGPGTRLTVT.

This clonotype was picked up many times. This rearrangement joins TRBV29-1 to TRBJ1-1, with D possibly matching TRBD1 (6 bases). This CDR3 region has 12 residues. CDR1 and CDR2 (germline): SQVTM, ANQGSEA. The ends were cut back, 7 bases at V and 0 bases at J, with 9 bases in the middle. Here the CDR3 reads CSGGQMNTEAFF. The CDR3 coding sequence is TGCAGCGGAGGACAGATGAACACTGAAGCTTTCTTT.

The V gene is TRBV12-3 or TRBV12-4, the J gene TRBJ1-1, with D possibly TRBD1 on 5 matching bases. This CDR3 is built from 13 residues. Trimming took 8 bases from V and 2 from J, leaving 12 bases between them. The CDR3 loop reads CASGLQGNTEAFF. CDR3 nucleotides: TGTGCCAGCGGCTTGCAGGGTAACACTGAAGCTTTCTTT.